Presented here are 14 T cell receptor beta chains from one specimen sequenced in a study of T cells after yellow fever vaccination. TCRdb ran MiXCR on the 5' RACE reads and lists one entry per CDR3 protein. The table has under 200,000 distinct CDR3 sequences, 6% to 7.5% seen once. The sequencing here drew on CD4+ T cells sorted from PBMCs, taken 5 to 6 days after the first yellow fever vaccination. The receptors here all came from a man aged 18 to 30 who received the YFV17D yellow fever vaccine.

The chain has TRBV5-1 and TRBJ1-1; D unresolved. Germline V lookup: CDR1 SGHRS, CDR2 YFSETQ. The CDR3 length is 12 residues. The ends were cut back, 0 bases at V and 10 bases at J, with 10 bases in the middle. The CDR3 sequence: CASSLEAPGAFF. As DNA, the CDR3 is TGCGCCAGCAGCTTGGAGGCCCCGGGAGCTTTCTTT.

The V and J genes are TRBV4-3 and TRBJ2-5; 9 nucleotides align to TRBD2. The germline CDR1 and CDR2 sequences are LGHNA and YSLEER. V was pared by 4 bases and J by 4 bases, with 16 bases of the junction left unmatched. The CDR3 is 18 amino acids. The CDR3, as DNA: TGCGCCAGCAGCCGGGGAGTCCCTGGCGGGGGGGCCGGAGAGACCCAGTACTTC. Its translation: CASSRGVPGGGAGETQYF.

This clonotype came up many times. The chain joins TRBV18 to TRBJ2-7, with D perhaps being TRBD1 or TRBD2 (5 bases each). The V gene's germline CDR1 is KGHSH and CDR2 LQKENI. There are 13 residues in the CDR3. V was trimmed by 5 bases and J by 6 bases, leaving 14 bases between them. The CDR3 here is CASSELRGAEQYF. CDR3 sequence (DNA): TGTGCCAGCTCAGAACTTCGGGGCGCCGAGCAGTACTTC.

This clonotype showed up many times. V and J are TRBV7-3 and TRBJ2-6; no reliable D call. CDR1 is SGHTA, CDR2 FQGTGA, per germline. The CDR3 totals 15 residues. V lost 5 bases, J lost 0 bases, and 8 bases lay in between. The CDR3 DNA is TGTGCCAGCAGCCGATCGCGCTCTGGGGCCAACGTCCTGACTTTC. Translated: CASSRSRSGANVLTF.

This clonotype has a count of ten or more. The chain couples TRBV5-1 to TRBJ2-3; no clear D gene. Trimming cost V 0 bases and J 3 bases, with 8 bases left between them. The CDR3 contains 14 residues. Per germline, CDR1 SGHRS and CDR2 YFSETQ. CDR3 loop: CASSLEIGTDTQYF. CDR3 in DNA: TGCGCCAGCAGCTTGGAAATCGGAACAGATACGCAGTATTTT.

A note on this clonotype: A read error may be the cause here, since a much bigger clone is one base away. This sequence joins TRBV20-1 and TRBJ2-5, with D unresolved. Germline V CDR1 and CDR2: DFQATT, SNEGSKA (reference sequence). The CDR3 totals 16 residues. The CDR3 is CSARDLPGRFQGTQYF. The CDR3 DNA reads as TGCAGTGCTAGAGATCTGCCCGGCAGGTTTCAAGGGACCCAGTACTTC.

This clonotype was seen ten or more times. The V call is TRBV6-5, the J call TRBJ2-5; D is perhaps TRBD1 (8 bases). CDR1 is MNHEY and CDR2 is SVGAGI in the germline V gene. The CDR3 runs 14 residues. V lost 6 bases to trimming and J lost 4 bases, with 15 bases between them. The CDR3 loop is CASRAGGGGETQYF. CDR3 DNA sequence: TGTGCCAGCAGGGCAGGGGGCGGGGGAGAGACCCAGTACTTC.

This chain uses TRBV5-8 with TRBJ2-7; D ambiguous. CDR3 length: 13 residues. Deletions cut 2 bases from V and 6 bases from J, with 12 bases between. CDR1 SGHTS and CDR2 YDEGEE come from the germline V gene. The CDR3 DNA reads TGTGCCAGCAGCTTCGGGCAGTTTGCCGAGCAGTACGTC. This codes for CASSFGQFAEQYV.

This clonotype has a handful of counts. This sequence joins TRBV19 and TRBJ2-1; 11 bases agree with TRBD2. CDR1 LNHDA and CDR2 SQIVND come from the germline V gene (reference sequence). Trimming at V came to 2 bases and at J to 5 bases, leaving 2 bases not matched to a gene. This CDR3 comprises 15 residues. In DNA, the CDR3 is TGTGCCAGTAGTATACTAGCGGGGGGCAACAATGAGCAGTTCTTC. It specifies CASSILAGGNNEQFF.

This clonotype was seen only a few times. In nucleotides, the CDR3 is TGTGCCAGCAGTTTAGCCCCGGACTTCTATGGCTACACCTTC. Translating it yields CASSLAPDFYGYTF. V is TRBV12-3 or TRBV12-4 and J is TRBJ1-2; no reliable D call. The germline V and J ends were trimmed by 0 bases and 4 bases, with 9 bases remaining between them. This CDR3 has 14 amino acids.

Many counts were recorded for this clonotype. J is TRBJ2-7 and V is TRBV20-1; D gene unclear. V lost 3 bases to trimming and J lost 5 bases, with 8 bases between them. Per germline, CDR1 DFQATT and CDR2 SNEGSKA (reference sequence). The CDR3 is 11 amino acids. The CDR3 is CSASVRHEQYF. In DNA form, the CDR3 reads TGCAGTGCTAGCGTACGGCACGAGCAGTACTTC.

This clonotype was seen at least ten times. The chain combines TRBV29-1 with TRBJ2-2; D unresolved. The CDR3 has 12 residues. V lost 1 base and J lost 4, with 4 bases in between. Germline V gene lookup returns CDR1 SQVTM and CDR2 ANQGSEA. CDR3 nucleotides: TGCAGCGTTGAAGGGGGCACCGGGGAGCTGTTTTTT. Translated, it gives CSVEGGTGELFF.

This clonotype occurred a few times. The CDR3 sequence: CASSKNTQPQHF. As DNA, the CDR3 is TGTGCCAGCAGCAAAAACACCCAACCCCAGCATTTT. The J gene is TRBJ1-5, the V gene TRBV7-2; no reliable D call. The V gene's germline CDR1 is SGHTA and CDR2 FQGNSA. Trimming stripped 5 bases from V and 10 bases from J, with 12 bases between. The CDR3 consists of 12 residues. Looking up the rest from reference TRBV7-2 and TRBJ1-5 gives the full variable domain: GAGVSQSPSNKVTEKGKDVELRCDPISGHTALYWYRQSLGQGLEFLIYFQGNSAPDKSGLPSDRFSAERTGGSVSTLTIQRTQQEDSAVYLCASSKNTQPQHFGDGTRLSIL.

This clonotype was seen only a few times. This chain connects TRBV5-6 to TRBJ2-7; D gene ambiguous. The CDR3 extends over 14 amino acids. From germline, CDR1 is SGHDT and CDR2 YYEEEE. The V end lost 1 base, the J end lost 9 bases, and 17 bases lay between the germline ends. The CDR3 DNA sequence: TGTGCCAGCAGCTTGAACTTCAAGGGCCTGGGGCAGTACTTC. Amino acid sequence: CASSLNFKGLGQYF.